These 27 T cell receptor beta chains share one sample of origin, sequenced in a study of T cell changes during pregnancy in multiple sclerosis. The assay was immunoSEQ multiplex PCR, and TCRdb's table has in-frame clones only and misses some. The sample holds approximately 100,000 clones, around 94% seen once. The specimen comprised peripheral blood, sampled after pregnancy. Receptors originate from a female donor with multiple sclerosis, enrolled in a pregnancy study.

This chain joins TRBV12-5 and TRBJ2-3, with 11 bases aligning to TRBD1. V trimming: 1 base; J trimming: 5 bases; junction bases outside the gene matches: 5. CDR1 is LGHNT and CDR2 is FRNRAP in the germline V gene. This CDR3 is 16 amino acids long. This chain's CDR3 is CASGLARDRGRDTQYF. In DNA form, the CDR3 reads TGTGCTAGTGGTTTGGCACGGGACAGGGGGAGAGATACGCAGTATTTT.

The chain carries TRBV15 and TRBJ1-5, with 7 bases identical to TRBD1. The CDR3 has 13 residues. Germline V gene sequence: CDR1 LNHNV, CDR2 YYDKDF (reference sequence). The J segment lost 6 bases and the V segment lost 5 bases, leaving 4 bases of the junction unmatched. This CDR3 is CATSDRAGQPQHF. DNA of the CDR3: TGTGCCACCAGCGACAGGGCGGGTCAGCCCCAGCATTTT.

V gene TRBV11-2 combines with J gene TRBJ2-7; 7 bases fit TRBD2. The CDR3 consists of 13 residues. Germline V gene data show CDR1 as SGHAT and CDR2 as FQNNGV. V lost 5 bases and J lost 4; bases outside the gene matches: 5. CDR3 sequence reads: CASSPGGSYEQYF. The CDR3, as DNA: TGTGCCAGCAGCCCCGGCGGGAGTTACGAGCAGTACTTC.

V gene TRBV27 combines with J gene TRBJ2-3; a possible D gene is TRBD1 (6 bases). From germline, CDR1 is MNHEY and CDR2 SMNVEV (reference sequence). Trimming pared 5 bases from V and 7 bases from J, leaving 13 bases between. There are 13 residues in the CDR3. Written as DNA, the CDR3 is TGTGCCAGCAGTCCAGGACAGATTAATACGCAGTATTTT. Its translation: CASSPGQINTQYF.

The chain recombines TRBV27 with TRBJ2-7; a weak D match, TRBD2 (6 bases). CDR3 length: 15 amino acids. Germline CDR1 reads MNHEY; CDR2 reads SMNVEV (reference sequence). V shed 4 bases and J shed 2 bases, with 15 bases lying between them. CDR3 nucleotide sequence: TGTGCCAGCAGTTCAGTGGGGGGAAACCCCTACGAGCAGTACTTC. Translated, it gives CASSSVGGNPYEQYF.

The V call is TRBV19, the J call TRBJ2-4; D is unclear. Trimming pared 3 bases from V and 4 bases from J, leaving 13 bases between. This CDR3 is 15 amino acids long. Germline loops: CDR1 LNHDA, CDR2 SQIVND (reference sequence). In DNA form, the CDR3 reads TGTGCCAGTAGTATCCAGCGACTCCTGAAAAACATTCAGTACTTC. Its protein is CASSIQRLLKNIQYF. The full variable domain, in which reference TRBV19 and TRBJ2-4 provide the parts outside the CDR3, is DGGITQSPKYLFRKEGQNVTLSCEQNLNHDAMYWYRQDPGQGLRLIYYSQIVNDFQKGDIAEGYSVSREKKESFPLTVTSAQKNPTAFYLCASSIQRLLKNIQYFGAGTRLSVL.

This sequence joins TRBV18 and TRBJ1-4; D gene uncertain. The CDR3 is made up of 13 amino acids. The V end was cut by 2 bases, the J end by 8 bases, with 9 bases between. CDR1 is KGHSH and CDR2 is LQKENI in the germline V gene. The CDR3 DNA follows: TGTGCCAGCTCACCAGGACTGGAGGAAAAACTGTTTTTT. Translating it yields CASSPGLEEKLFF. Full variable domain (outside the CDR3, taken from reference TRBV18 and TRBJ1-4): NAGVMQNPRHLVRRRGQEARLRCSPMKGHSHVYWYRQLPEEGLKFMVYLQKENIIDESGMPKERFSAEFPKEGPSILRIQQVVRGDSAAYFCASSPGLEEKLFFGSGTQLSVL.

This chain joins TRBV2 and TRBJ2-3, with D perhaps TRBD2 (5 bases). The V and J ends lost 8 bases and 1 base respectively, with 10 bases between them. The CDR3 is 13 amino acids. Germline CDR1 reads SNHLY; CDR2 reads FYNNEI. The CDR3 DNA sequence: TGTGCCAGCCTTGGCGGGCGCACAGATACGCAGTATTTT. Translated, it gives CASLGGRTDTQYF.

This clone has only a few counts. The chain couples TRBV9 to TRBJ2-7; TRBD2 aligns across 7 bases. The CDR3 has 14 amino acids. The V gene end was trimmed by 4 bases and the J gene end by 7 bases; junction bases not matched to a gene: 11. CDR1 and CDR2 (germline): SGDLS, YYNGEE. In DNA form, the CDR3 reads TGTGCCAGCAGCTTGAGTCTGGGAGCGGGAGAGCAGTACTTC. As protein: CASSLSLGAGEQYF.

The rearrangement joins TRBV20-1 to TRBJ1-2; tentatively, D is TRBD1 (5 bases). Germline V CDR1 and CDR2: DFQATT, SNEGSKA (reference sequence). The CDR3 is 10 residues long. Trimming left V 6 bases short and J 6 bases short, with 8 bases between. The CDR3 region has the DNA TGCAGTGCCCAGGGTGATGGCTACACCTTC. Translated: CSAQGDGYTF.

The chain employs TRBV11-2 and TRBJ2-7; D is undetermined. Trimming shortened V by 5 bases and J by 0 bases, and 5 bases separated the two germline ends. Germline CDR1 SGHAT, CDR2 FQNNGV. This CDR3 region has 12 residues. Here the CDR3 reads CASSQASYEQYF. The CDR3 bases are TGTGCCAGCAGCCAGGCCTCCTACGAGCAGTACTTC.

The chain employs TRBV15 and TRBJ2-1, with 7 bases identical to TRBD2. The ends lost 0 bases at V and 10 bases at J; junction bases unmatched: 15. CDR1 is LNHNV and CDR2 is YYDKDF in the germline V gene (reference sequence). The CDR3 contains 17 residues. The CDR3 here is CATSRDVTGGGLREQFF. The CDR3 DNA follows: TGTGCCACCAGCAGAGACGTAACGGGGGGAGGGCTTAGGGAGCAGTTCTTC.

This chain uses TRBV2 with TRBJ2-3, with TRBD2 matching 7 bases. V shed 7 bases and J 6 bases; nucleotides not matched to a gene: 10. Germline V lookup: CDR1 SNHLY, CDR2 FYNNEI. This CDR3 contains 14 residues. For the CDR3, the DNA is TGTGCCAGCAACCTTCCGGGAGGATGGGATACGCAGTATTTT. As protein: CASNLPGGWDTQYF.

This chain connects TRBV7-6 to TRBJ2-1; TRBD2 matches at 12 bases. The junction had 7 bases not matched to a gene; V was cut back by 4 bases and J by 6 bases. CDR3 length: 16 amino acids. CDR1 and CDR2 (germline): SGHVS, FNYEAQ. The CDR3: CASSSERTSGVNEQFF. CDR3 DNA sequence: TGTGCCAGCAGCTCGGAAAGGACTAGCGGGGTCAATGAGCAGTTCTTC.

The chain recombines TRBV6-4 with TRBJ2-1, with D tentatively TRBD2 (6 bases). V was trimmed by 3 bases and J by 9 bases, leaving 12 bases between them. The CDR3 has 13 residues. Germline values: CDR1 MRHNA, CDR2 SNTAGT. This CDR3 reads CASSEEGRGEQFF. In DNA form, the CDR3 reads TGTGCCAGCAGTGAGGAGGGCCGGGGTGAGCAGTTCTTC.

DNA of the CDR3: TGTGCCAGCAGTTTATCGGCGGGAGGCTACGAGCAGTACTTC. This sequence encodes CASSLSAGGYEQYF. The V gene is TRBV28, the J gene TRBJ2-7; 8 bases align to TRBD2. Germline values: CDR1 MDHEN, CDR2 SYDVKM. Unmatched junction bases numbered 2, after V lost 1 base and J lost 3 bases. This CDR3 has 14 amino acids.

The chain has TRBV5-1 and TRBJ2-7, with D possibly TRBD2 on 5 matching bases. Trimming took 3 bases from V and 5 from J, leaving 15 bases between them. Germline loops: CDR1 SGHRS, CDR2 YFSETQ. This CDR3 is built from 14 residues. The CDR3: CASSSTTPPDEQYF. The CDR3 bases are TGCGCCAGCAGCTCGACTACGCCTCCTGACGAGCAGTACTTC.

The chain combines TRBV25-1 with TRBJ1-2; D uncertain. The CDR3 length is 12 residues. Germline-derived CDR1 and CDR2 are MGHDK and SYGVNS. The V end was cut by 4 bases, the J end by 2 bases, with 5 bases between. DNA for the CDR3: TGTGCCAGCAGTGGGCAGAACTATGGCTACACCTTC. Amino acid sequence: CASSGQNYGYTF.

The sample holds a few counts of this clone. The V and J genes are TRBV29-1 and TRBJ1-1; perhaps TRBD1 as D (5 bases). Germline lookup yields CDR1 SQVTM and CDR2 ANQGSEA. Trimming pared 1 base from V and 7 bases from J, leaving 13 bases between. The CDR3 spans 13 residues. The CDR3 is CSVEVPTESEAFF. The DNA for the CDR3 is TGCAGCGTTGAAGTCCCGACAGAGAGTGAAGCTTTCTTT.

A few counts support this clone. The rearrangement joins TRBV7-2 to TRBJ1-3, with D hard to call. This CDR3 spans 13 amino acids. Germline lookup yields CDR1 SGHTA and CDR2 FQGNSA. Trimming left V 5 bases short and J 0 bases short, with 5 bases between. CDR3 in amino acids: CASSRSSGNTIYF. DNA of the CDR3: TGTGCCAGCAGCCGTAGCTCTGGAAACACCATATATTTT.

The chain uses TRBV2 and TRBJ2-7, with 10 bases lining up with TRBD1. The V gene's germline CDR1 is SNHLY and CDR2 FYNNEI. The CDR3 length is 14 residues. V gave up 6 bases and J gave up 4 bases; unmatched junction bases: 6. The CDR3: CASRRQGALYEQYF. CDR3 DNA: TGTGCCAGCAGGAGACAGGGGGCTTTGTACGAGCAGTACTTC.

The J gene is TRBJ1-6, the V gene TRBV5-1; TRBD1 matches 7 bases. With V trimmed by 2 bases and J by 7 bases, 3 bases remained unmatched. The CDR3 sequence is 14 residues long. CDR1 is SGHRS and CDR2 is YFSETQ in the germline V gene. CDR3 loop: CASSLPGQNSPLHF. DNA of the CDR3: TGCGCCAGCAGCTTACCGGGACAGAATTCACCCCTCCACTTT.

The chain recombines TRBV6-5 with TRBJ2-7; 7 bases match TRBD1. From germline, CDR1 is MNHEY and CDR2 SVGAGI. Trimming took 5 bases from V and 0 from J; bases not matched to a gene: 7. This CDR3 comprises 15 residues. This CDR3 reads CASSPGWDSSYEQYF. CDR3 nucleotide sequence: TGTGCCAGCAGTCCCGGATGGGACAGCTCCTACGAGCAGTACTTC.

This clone was seen a few times. The chain recombines TRBV29-1 with TRBJ1-1, with D maybe TRBD1 (5 bases). This CDR3 has 11 residues. Trimming left V 8 bases short and J 1 base short, with 8 bases between. Looked up from germline, CDR1 is SQVTM and CDR2 is ANQGSEA. This chain's CDR3 is CSPGGNTEAFF. CDR3 nucleotides: TGCAGCCCCGGGGGGAACACTGAAGCTTTCTTT.

The V and J genes are TRBV7-2 and TRBJ2-3; 8 bases align to TRBD2. There are 15 residues in the CDR3. Germline V gene lookup returns CDR1 SGHTA and CDR2 FQGNSA. With 3 bases clipped from V and 0 bases from J, the junction kept 2 bases outside the gene matches. In nucleotides, the CDR3 is TGTGCCAGCAGCTTTGCGGGGGGCAGCACAGATACGCAGTATTTT. It yields the protein CASSFAGGSTDTQYF. Filled out from reference TRBV7-2 and TRBJ2-3, the complete variable domain reads GAGVSQSPSNKVTEKGKDVELRCDPISGHTALYWYRQSLGQGLEFLIYFQGNSAPDKSGLPSDRFSAERTGGSVSTLTIQRTQQEDSAVYLCASSFAGGSTDTQYFGPGTRLTVL.

This clone was observed a few times. This chain joins TRBV2 and TRBJ1-2; D is undetermined. The V end was cut by 3 bases, the J end by 4 bases, with 6 bases between. Germline V gene sequence: CDR1 SNHLY, CDR2 FYNNEI. The CDR3 contains 12 residues. The CDR3 loop is CASSEGSYGYTF. The CDR3 DNA sequence: TGTGCCAGCAGTGAGGGCTCCTATGGCTACACCTTC.

The chain joins TRBV6-6 to TRBJ2-1; 11 nucleotides align to TRBD2. Trimming at V came to 6 bases and at J to 4 bases, leaving 2 bases not matched to a gene. CDR3 size: 14 residues. Germline V gene sequence: CDR1 MNHNY, CDR2 SVGAGI (reference sequence). CDR3 bases: TGTGCCAGCAGCCGACTAGCGGGATACAATGAGCAGTTCTTC. Its protein is CASSRLAGYNEQFF.